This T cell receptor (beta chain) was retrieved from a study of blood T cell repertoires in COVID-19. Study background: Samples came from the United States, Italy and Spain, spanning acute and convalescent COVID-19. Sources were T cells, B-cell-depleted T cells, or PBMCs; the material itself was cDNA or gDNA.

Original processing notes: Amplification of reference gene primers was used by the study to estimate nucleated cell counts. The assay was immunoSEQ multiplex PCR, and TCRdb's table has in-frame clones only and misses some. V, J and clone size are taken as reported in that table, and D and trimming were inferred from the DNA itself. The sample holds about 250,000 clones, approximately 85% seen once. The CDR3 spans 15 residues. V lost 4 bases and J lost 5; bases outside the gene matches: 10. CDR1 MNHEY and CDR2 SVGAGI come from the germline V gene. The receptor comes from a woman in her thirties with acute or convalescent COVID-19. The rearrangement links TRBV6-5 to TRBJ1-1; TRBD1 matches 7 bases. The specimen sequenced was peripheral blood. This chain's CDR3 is CASSFTPLQGTEAFF. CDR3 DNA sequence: TGTGCCAGCAGTTTCACTCCCTTACAGGGGACTGAAGCTTTCTTT.